This T cell receptor (beta chain) derives from a study of T-cell reconstitution after alpha-beta-depleted transplantation in children. Study results and limitations: When one year had passed after transplant, most T-cell counts and diversity came from newly produced T cells.

TCRbeta library construction was performed incorporating unique molecular identifiers. Via MiXCR, TCRdb re-called the PCR reads, giving one row per CDR3 protein. The sample consists of approximately 290,000 distinct CDR3 sequences, around a tenth of them appearing once. From germline, CDR1 is SGHDT and CDR2 YYEEEE. V shed 7 bases, J shed 6 bases, and the junction held 7 bases outside the gene matches. This CDR3 has 13 residues. The sample holds many counts of this clonotype. Its antigen is unknown. The sequences come from peripheral blood, collected 180 days after TCRalphabeta/CD19-depleted stem cell transplant. The receptor's source is a male patient under 10 years old who had a stem cell transplant for chronic granulomatous disease, so the T cells may come from the graft donor. This chain uses TRBV5-6 with TRBJ1-2; 9 nucleotides align to TRBD1. The CDR3 DNA is TGTGCCAGCGGGACAGGGCCGGAAAATGGCTACACCTTC. Protein sequence: CASGTGPENGYTF.